This entry is about one TCR beta chain. Its antigen is undetermined. These data originate in a study of T cells after yellow fever vaccination. Study-wide results and limits: Detected again after the booster were most primary-vaccination clones, at nearly 97% CD4 and more than 70% CD8. Researchers report a weaker secondary response that nonetheless peaked faster, day 5 versus 15.

V lost 2 bases and J lost 4, with 6 bases in between. CDR1 and CDR2 (germline): KGHSH, LQKENI. The CDR3 length is 13 residues. TCRdb recomputed calls from the 5' RACE reads with MiXCR, one row per CDR3 protein. The repertoire has 250,000 to 300,000 distinct CDR3 sequences, around 4.9% of them found once; the top ten carry 2.5% to 4%. This receptor was taken from a man aged 18 to 35 who received the YFV17D yellow fever vaccine. The sequenced sample was CD4+ T cells sorted from PBMCs, obtained on the day of the yellow fever booster vaccination. The chain employs TRBV18 and TRBJ1-3; D uncertain. As DNA, the CDR3 is TGTGCCAGCTCACCATTCGAAGGAAACACCATATATTTT. Its translation is CASSPFEGNTIYF.